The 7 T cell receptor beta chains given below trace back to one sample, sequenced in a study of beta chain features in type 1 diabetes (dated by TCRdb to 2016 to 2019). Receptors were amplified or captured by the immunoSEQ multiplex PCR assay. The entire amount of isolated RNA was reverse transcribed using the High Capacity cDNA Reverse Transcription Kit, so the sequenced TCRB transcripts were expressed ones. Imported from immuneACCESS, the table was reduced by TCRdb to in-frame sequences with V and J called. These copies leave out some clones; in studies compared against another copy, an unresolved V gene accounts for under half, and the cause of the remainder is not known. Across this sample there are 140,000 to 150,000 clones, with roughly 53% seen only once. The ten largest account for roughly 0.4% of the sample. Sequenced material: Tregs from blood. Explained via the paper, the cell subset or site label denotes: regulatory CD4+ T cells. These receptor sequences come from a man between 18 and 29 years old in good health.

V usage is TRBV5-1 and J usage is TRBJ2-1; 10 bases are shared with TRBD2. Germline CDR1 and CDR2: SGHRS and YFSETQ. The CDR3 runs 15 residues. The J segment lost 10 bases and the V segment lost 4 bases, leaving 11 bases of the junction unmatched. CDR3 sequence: CASSAASGGVGEQFF. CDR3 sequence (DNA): TGCGCCAGCAGCGCGGCTAGCGGGGGAGTAGGGGAGCAGTTCTTC.

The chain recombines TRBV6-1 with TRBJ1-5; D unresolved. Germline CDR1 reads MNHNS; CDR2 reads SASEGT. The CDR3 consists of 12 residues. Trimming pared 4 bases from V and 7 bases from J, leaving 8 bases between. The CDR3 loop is CASSARQQPQHF. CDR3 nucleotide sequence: TGTGCCAGCAGTGCCAGGCAGCAGCCCCAGCATTTT.

In DNA, the CDR3 is TGCAGCGTTGGGATTTCTAGGGGTGAGCAGTTCTTC. Encoded protein: CSVGISRGEQFF. The chain recombines TRBV29-1 with TRBJ2-1; maybe TRBD1 (5 bases). The CDR3 is 12 residues long. CDR1 is SQVTM, CDR2 ANQGSEA, per germline. V was clipped by 4 bases and J by 9 bases, with 13 bases between them.

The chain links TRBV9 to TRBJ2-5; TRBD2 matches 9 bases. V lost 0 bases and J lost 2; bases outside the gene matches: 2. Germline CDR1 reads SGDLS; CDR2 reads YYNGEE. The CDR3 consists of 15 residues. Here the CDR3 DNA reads TGTGCCAGCAGCGTAGGGACTAGCGCTCAAGAGACCCAGTACTTC. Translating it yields CASSVGTSAQETQYF.

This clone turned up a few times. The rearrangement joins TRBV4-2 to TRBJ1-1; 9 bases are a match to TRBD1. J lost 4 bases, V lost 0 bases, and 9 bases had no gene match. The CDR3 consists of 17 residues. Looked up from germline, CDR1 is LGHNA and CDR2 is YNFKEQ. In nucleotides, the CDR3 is TGTGCCAGCAGCCAAGATAGATGGGGACAGGGTCGCACTGAAGCTTTCTTT. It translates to CASSQDRWGQGRTEAFF.

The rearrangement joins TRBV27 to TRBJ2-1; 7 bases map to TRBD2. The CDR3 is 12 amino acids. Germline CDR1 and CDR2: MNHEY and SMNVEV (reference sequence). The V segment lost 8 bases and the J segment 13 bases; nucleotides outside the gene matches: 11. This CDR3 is CASASGGDYQFF. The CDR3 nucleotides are TGTGCCAGCGCCTCGGGTGGGGACTATCAGTTCTTC.

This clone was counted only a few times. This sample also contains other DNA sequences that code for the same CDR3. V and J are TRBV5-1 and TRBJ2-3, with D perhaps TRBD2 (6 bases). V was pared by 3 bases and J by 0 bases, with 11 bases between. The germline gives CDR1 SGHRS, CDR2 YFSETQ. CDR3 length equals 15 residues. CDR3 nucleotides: TGCGCCAGCAGCTGGACTACCCGGAGCACAGATACGCAGTATTTT. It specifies CASSWTTRSTDTQYF. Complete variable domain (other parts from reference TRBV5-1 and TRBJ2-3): KAGVTQTPRYLIKTRGQQVTLSCSPISGHRSVSWYQQTPGQGLQFLFEYFSETQRNKGNFPGRFSGRQFSNSRSEMNVSTLELGDSALYLCASSWTTRSTDTQYFGPGTRLTVL.